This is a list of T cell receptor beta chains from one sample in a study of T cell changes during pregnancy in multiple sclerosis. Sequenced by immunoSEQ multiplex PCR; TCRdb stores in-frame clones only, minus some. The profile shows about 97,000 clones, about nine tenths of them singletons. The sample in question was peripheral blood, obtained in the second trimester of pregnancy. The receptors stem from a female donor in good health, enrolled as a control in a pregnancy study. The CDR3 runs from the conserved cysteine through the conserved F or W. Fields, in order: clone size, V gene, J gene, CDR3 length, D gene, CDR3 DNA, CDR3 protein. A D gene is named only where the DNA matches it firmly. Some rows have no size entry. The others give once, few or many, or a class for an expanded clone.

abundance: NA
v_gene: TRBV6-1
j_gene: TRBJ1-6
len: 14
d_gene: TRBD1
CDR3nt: TGTGCCAGCAGTGAACCGACAGGGGATTCACCCCTCCACTTT
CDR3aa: CASSEPTGDSPLHF

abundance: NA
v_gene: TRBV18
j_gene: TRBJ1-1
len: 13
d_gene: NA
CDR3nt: TGTGCCAGCTCACCGGGGCTAGTCACTGAAGCTTTCTTT
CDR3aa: CASSPGLVTEAFF

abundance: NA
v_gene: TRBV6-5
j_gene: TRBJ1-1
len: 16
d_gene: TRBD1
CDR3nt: TGTGCCAGCAGTTACCAGGACAGGGGGCTGAACACTGAAGCTTTCTTT
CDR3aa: CASSYQDRGLNTEAFF

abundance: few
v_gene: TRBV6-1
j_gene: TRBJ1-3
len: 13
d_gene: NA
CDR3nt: TGTGCCAGCGCTCAGGGGTGGTCATACACCATATATTTT
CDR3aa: CASAQGWSYTIYF

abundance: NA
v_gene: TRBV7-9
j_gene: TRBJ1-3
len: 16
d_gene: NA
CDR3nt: TGTGCCAGCAGCCTCAACCGGGATACCTCTGGAAACACCATATATTTT
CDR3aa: CASSLNRDTSGNTIYF

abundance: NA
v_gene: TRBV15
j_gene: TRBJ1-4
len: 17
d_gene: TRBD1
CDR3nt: TGTGCCACCAGCAGGACAGGGGCGGGTGCAACTAATGAAAAACTGTTTTTT
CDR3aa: CATSRTGAGATNEKLFF

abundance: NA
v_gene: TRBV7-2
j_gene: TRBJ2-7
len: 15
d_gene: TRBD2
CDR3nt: TGTGCCAGCAGCTTAGTTCGGGGGGTTTACTACGAGCAGTACTTC
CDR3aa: CASSLVRGVYYEQYF

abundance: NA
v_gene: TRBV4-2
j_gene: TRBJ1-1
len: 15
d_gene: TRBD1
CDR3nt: TGTGCCAGTCAGCTCAGGGGGGCTTCGAACACTGAAGCTTTCTTT
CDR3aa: CASQLRGASNTEAFF

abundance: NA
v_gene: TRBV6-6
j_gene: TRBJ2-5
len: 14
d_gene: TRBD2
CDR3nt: TGTGCCAGCATTACGGGAGGAAGAAGAGAGACCCAGTACTTC
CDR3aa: CASITGGRRETQYF

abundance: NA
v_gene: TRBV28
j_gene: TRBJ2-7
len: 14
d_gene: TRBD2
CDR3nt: TGTGCCAGCAGTCGTAGCGGGGGGGGATGGGAGCAGTACTTC
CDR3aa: CASSRSGGGWEQYF

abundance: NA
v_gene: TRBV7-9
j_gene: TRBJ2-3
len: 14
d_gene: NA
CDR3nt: TGTGCCAGCAGCTTAGGGCAGGGGCCAGATACGCAGTATTTT
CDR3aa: CASSLGQGPDTQYF

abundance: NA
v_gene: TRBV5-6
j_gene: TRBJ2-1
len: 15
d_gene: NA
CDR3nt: TGTGCCAGCAGCTTTACAGGCGCCCTCTACAATGAGCAGTTCTTC
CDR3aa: CASSFTGALYNEQFF

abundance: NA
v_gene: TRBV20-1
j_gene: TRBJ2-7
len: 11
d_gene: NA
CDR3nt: TGCAGTGCTAGTCACAGGGACGAGCAGTACTTC
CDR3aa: CSASHRDEQYF

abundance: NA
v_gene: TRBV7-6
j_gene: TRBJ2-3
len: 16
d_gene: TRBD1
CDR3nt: TGTGCCAGCAGTTTAAACTCCGGGACAGGGATAGATACGCAGTATTTT
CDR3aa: CASSLNSGTGIDTQYF

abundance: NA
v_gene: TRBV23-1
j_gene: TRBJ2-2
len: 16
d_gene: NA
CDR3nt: TGCGCCAGCAGTCAAACGGGGAAACGGAGCACCGGGGAGCTGTTTTTT
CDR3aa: CASSQTGKRSTGELFF

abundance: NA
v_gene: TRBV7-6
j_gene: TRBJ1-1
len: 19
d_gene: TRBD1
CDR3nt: TGTGCCAGCAGCTTTGGTGTAGGGCTTTCGGACAGGGCGAACACTGAAGCTTTCTTT
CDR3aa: CASSFGVGLSDRANTEAFF

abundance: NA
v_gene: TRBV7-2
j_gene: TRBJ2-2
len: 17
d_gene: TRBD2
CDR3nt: TGTGCCAGCAGCTTAGGCAGCCTAAGCGGGGACACCGGGGAGCTGTTTTTT
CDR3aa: CASSLGSLSGDTGELFF

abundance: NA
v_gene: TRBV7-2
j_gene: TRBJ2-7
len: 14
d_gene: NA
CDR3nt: TGTGCCAGCAGCTTGAACAGGGCGTCCTACGAGCAGTACTTC
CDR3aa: CASSLNRASYEQYF

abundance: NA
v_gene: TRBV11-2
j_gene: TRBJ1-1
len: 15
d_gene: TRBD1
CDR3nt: TGTGCCAGCAGCCCACAGGGGGCCCAGAACACTGAAGCTTTCTTT
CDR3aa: CASSPQGAQNTEAFF

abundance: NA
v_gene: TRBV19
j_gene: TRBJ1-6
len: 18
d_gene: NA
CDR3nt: TGTGCCTCCAAACCTCTGGCAGGGGTTAGCTCCTATAATTCACCCCTCCACTTT
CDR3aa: CASKPLAGVSSYNSPLHF

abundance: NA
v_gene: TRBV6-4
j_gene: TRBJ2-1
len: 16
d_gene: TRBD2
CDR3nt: TGTGCCAGCAGTGACCGAGCGGGAGGGCCCTACAATGAGCAGTTCTTC
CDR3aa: CASSDRAGGPYNEQFF

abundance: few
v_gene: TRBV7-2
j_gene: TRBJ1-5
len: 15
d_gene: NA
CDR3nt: TGTGCCAGCAGCTTAGTAGGAGACGGGAATCAGCCCCAGCATTTT
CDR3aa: CASSLVGDGNQPQHF

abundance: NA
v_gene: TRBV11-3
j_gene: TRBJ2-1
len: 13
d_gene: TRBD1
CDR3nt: TGTGCCAGCAGCTCCCGACAGGGGTTCGAGCAGTTCTTC
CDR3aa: CASSSRQGFEQFF

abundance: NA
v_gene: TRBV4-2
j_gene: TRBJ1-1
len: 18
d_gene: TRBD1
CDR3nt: TGTGCCAGCAGCCATCAATTGCCCTGGGACAGCCGGAACACTGAAGCTTTCTTT
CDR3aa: CASSHQLPWDSRNTEAFF

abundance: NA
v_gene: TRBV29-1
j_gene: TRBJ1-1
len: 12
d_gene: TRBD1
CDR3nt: TGCAGCGTTCCCTACAGGGGGACTGAAGCTTTCTTT
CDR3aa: CSVPYRGTEAFF

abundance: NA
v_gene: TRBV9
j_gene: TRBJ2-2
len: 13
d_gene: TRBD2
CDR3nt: TGTGCCAGCAGAGAGCGGGACCACGGGGAGCTGTTTTTT
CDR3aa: CASRERDHGELFF

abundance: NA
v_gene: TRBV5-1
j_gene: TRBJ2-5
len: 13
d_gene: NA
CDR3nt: TGCGCCAGCAGCTTGGCTATGCGAGAGACCCAGTACTTC
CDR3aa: CASSLAMRETQYF

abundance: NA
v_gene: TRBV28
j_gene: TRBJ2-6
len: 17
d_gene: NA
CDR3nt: TGTGCCAGCAGTTCATCCCGCACCAGCTCTGGGGCCAACGTCCTGACTTTC
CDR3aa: CASSSSRTSSGANVLTF

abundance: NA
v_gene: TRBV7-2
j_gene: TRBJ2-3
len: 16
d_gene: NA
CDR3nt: TGTGCCAGCAGCTTAGGGCACGGCGGGATAACAGATACGCAGTATTTT
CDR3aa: CASSLGHGGITDTQYF

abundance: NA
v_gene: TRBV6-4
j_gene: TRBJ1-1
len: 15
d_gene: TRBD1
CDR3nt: TGTGCCAGCAGTGACACAGGGGGCTGGAGGACTGAAGCTTTCTTT
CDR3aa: CASSDTGGWRTEAFF

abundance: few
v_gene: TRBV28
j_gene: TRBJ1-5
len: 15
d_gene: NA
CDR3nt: TGTGCCAGCAGTTCGGAGGGTATAAGCAATCAGCCCCAGCATTTT
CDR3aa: CASSSEGISNQPQHF

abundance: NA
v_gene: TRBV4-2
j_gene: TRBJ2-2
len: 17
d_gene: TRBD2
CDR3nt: TGTGCCAGCAGCCAAGGGGGTCGTGCGGGGGGCACCGGGGAGCTGTTTTTT
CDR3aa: CASSQGGRAGGTGELFF

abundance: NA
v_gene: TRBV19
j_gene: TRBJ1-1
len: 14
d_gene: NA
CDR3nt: TGTGCCAGTAGTCTCGACAGTCGGAACACTGAAGCTTTCTTT
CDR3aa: CASSLDSRNTEAFF

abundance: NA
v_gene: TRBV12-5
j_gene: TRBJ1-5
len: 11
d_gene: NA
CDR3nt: TGTGCTAGTGGTTCGGGTCAGCCCCAGCATTTT
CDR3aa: CASGSGQPQHF

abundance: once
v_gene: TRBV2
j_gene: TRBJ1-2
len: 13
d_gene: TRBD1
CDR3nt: TGTGCCTCCCTCCGGGGGACAGGTTATGGCTACACCTTC
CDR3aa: CASLRGTGYGYTF

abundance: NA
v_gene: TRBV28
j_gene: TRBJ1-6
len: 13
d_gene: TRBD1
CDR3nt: TGTGCCAACGGGGACAGTATTAATTCACCCCTCCACTTT
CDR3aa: CANGDSINSPLHF

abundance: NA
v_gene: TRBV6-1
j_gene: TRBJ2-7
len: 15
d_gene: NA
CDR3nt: TGTGCCAGCAGTGATCTCCGTCCCCCGTCCTACGAGCAGTACTTC
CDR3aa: CASSDLRPPSYEQYF

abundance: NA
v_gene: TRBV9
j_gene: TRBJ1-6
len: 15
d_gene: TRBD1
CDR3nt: TGTGCCAGCAGCGCCAGCCGACAGGGCAGGTCACCCCTCCACTTT
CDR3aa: CASSASRQGRSPLHF

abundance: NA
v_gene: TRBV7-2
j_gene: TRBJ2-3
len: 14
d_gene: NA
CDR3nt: TGTGCCAGCAGCCTAGGGGCTACCACAGATACGCAGTATTTT
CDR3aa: CASSLGATTDTQYF

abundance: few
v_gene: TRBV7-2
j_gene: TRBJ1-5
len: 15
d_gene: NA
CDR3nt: TGTGCCAGCAGCTTCGCAGGGGCGCCCAATCAGCCCCAGCATTTT
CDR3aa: CASSFAGAPNQPQHF

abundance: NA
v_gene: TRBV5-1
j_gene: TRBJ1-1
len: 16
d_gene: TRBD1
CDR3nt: TGCGCCAGCAGCTTCCCAACAGGGGGCGGGAACACTGAAGCTTTCTTT
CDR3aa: CASSFPTGGGNTEAFF